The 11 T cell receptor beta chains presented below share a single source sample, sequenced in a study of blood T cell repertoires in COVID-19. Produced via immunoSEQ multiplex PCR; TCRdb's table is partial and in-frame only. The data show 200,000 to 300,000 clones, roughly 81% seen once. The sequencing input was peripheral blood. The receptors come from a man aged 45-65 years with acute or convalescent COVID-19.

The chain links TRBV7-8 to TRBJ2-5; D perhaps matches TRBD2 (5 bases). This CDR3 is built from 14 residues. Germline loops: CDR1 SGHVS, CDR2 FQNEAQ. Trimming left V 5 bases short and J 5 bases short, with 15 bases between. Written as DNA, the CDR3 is TGTGCCAGCAGCGGACCGGGCCGCGGGGAGACCCAGTACTTC. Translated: CASSGPGRGETQYF.

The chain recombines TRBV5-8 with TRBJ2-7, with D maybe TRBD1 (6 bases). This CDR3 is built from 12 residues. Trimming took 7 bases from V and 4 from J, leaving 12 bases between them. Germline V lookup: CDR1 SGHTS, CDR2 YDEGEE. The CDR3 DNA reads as TGTGCCAGCCAGGGGTGGGTTTACGAGCAGTACTTC. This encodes CASQGWVYEQYF.

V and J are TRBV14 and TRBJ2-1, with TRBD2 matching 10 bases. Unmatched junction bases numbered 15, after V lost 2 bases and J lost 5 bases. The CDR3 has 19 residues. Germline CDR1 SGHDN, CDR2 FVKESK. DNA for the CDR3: TGTGCCAGCAGCCAATTGGGGATTCTAGCGGGAGACTTAAACAATGAGCAGTTCTTC. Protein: CASSQLGILAGDLNNEQFF.

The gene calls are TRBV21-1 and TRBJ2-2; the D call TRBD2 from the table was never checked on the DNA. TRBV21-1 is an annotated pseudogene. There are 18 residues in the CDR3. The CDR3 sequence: CASSNPTRVGGPTGELFF. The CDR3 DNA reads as TGTGCCAGCAGCAACCCCACAAGAGTCGGGGGTCCAACCGGGGAGCTGTTTTTT.

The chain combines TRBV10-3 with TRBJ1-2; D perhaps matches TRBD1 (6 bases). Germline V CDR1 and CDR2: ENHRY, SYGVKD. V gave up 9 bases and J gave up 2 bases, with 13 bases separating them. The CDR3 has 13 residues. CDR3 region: CAILQGSNYGYTF. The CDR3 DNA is TGTGCCATATTACAGGGTTCCAACTATGGCTACACCTTC.

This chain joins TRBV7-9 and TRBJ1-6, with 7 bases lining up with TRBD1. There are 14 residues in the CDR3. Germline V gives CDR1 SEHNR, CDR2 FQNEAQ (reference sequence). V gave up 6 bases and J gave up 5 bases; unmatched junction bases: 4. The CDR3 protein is CASRTGTDNSPLHF. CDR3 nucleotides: TGTGCCAGCAGAACCGGGACAGATAATTCACCCCTCCACTTT.

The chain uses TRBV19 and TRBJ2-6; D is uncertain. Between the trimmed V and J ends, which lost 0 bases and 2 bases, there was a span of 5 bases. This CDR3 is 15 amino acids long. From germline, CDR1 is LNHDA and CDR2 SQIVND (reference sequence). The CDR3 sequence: CASSIETAGANVLTF. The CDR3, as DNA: TGTGCCAGTAGTATAGAAACAGCTGGGGCCAACGTCCTGACTTTC.

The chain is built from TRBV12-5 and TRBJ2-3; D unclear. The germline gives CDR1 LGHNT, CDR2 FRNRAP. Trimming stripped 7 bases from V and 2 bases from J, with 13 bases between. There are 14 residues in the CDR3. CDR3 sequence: CASAFTRDTDTQYF. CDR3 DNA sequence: TGTGCTAGTGCCTTCACCCGAGACACAGATACGCAGTATTTT.

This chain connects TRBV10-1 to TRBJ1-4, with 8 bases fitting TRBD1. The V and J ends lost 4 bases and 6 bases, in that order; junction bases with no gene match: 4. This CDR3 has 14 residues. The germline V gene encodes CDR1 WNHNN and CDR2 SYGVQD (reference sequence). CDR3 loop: CASSAGTGDEKLFF. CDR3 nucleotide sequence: TGCGCCAGCAGTGCAGGGACAGGAGATGAAAAACTGTTTTTT.

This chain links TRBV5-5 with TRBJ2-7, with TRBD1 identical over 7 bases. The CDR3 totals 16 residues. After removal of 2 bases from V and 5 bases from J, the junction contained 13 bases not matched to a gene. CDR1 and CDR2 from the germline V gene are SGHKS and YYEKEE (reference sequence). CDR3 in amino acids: CASSFLTGDRWNEQYF. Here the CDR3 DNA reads TGTGCCAGCAGCTTCCTTACAGGGGATCGGTGGAACGAGCAGTACTTC.

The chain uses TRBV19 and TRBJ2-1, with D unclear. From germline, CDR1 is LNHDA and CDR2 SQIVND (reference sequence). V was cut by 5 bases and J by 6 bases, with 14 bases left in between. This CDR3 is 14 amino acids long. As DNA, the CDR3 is TGTGCCAGTAGTGTGGTCGTATCGGGCAATGAGCAGTTCTTC. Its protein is CASSVVVSGNEQFF.